The clone carrying this T cell receptor (beta chain) occurred a few times. Its matching antigen is unknown. This sample is drawn from a study of cytomegalovirus exposure and HLA in healthy donors. This CDR3 contains 15 residues. CDR1 SEHNR and CDR2 FQNEAQ come from the germline V gene (reference sequence). The V segment lost 1 base and the J segment 4 bases; nucleotides outside the gene matches: 7. Study conclusions and caveats: Later analysis identified a missense DCLRE1C variant that was linked to TCR beta V- and J-gene trimming.

The primer mix had 60 Vbeta and 13 Jbeta primers. Measured with immunoSEQ multiplex PCR; TCRdb has only the in-frame clones, and not every one. The data hold roughly 110,000 clones, with 82% observed a single time. The TCR sequence derives from a woman aged 18-29 years in good health and CMV-seronegative. This rearrangement joins TRBV7-9 to TRBJ2-7; 7 bases line up with TRBD1. The source material was PBMCs. This chain's CDR3 is CASSLVEGARYEQYF. For the CDR3, the DNA is TGTGCCAGCAGCTTAGTCGAGGGGGCGCGGTACGAGCAGTACTTC.